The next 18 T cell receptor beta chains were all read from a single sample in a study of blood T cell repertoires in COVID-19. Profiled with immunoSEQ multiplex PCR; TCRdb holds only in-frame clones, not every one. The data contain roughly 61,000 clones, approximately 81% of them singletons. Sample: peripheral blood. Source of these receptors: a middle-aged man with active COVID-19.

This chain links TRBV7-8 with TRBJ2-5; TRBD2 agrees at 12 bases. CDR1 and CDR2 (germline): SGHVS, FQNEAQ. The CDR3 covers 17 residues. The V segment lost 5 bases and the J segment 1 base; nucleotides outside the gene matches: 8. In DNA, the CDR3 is TGTGCCAGCAGCCTAACCGGGACTAGCGGGCCCCAAGAGACCCAGTACTTC. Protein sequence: CASSLTGTSGPQETQYF.

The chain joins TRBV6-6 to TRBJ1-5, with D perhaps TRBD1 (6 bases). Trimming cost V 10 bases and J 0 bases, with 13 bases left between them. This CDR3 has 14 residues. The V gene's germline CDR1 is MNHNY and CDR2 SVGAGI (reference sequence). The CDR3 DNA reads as TGTGCCACCCTAGGGGGATATAGCAATCAGCCCCAGCATTTT. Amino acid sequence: CATLGGYSNQPQHF.

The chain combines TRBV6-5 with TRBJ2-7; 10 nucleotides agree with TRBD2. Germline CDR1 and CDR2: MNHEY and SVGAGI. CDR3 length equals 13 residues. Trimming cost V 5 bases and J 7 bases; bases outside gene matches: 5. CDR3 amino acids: CASSSGRAGEQYF. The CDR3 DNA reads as TGTGCCAGCAGTAGCGGGAGGGCCGGGGAGCAGTACTTC.

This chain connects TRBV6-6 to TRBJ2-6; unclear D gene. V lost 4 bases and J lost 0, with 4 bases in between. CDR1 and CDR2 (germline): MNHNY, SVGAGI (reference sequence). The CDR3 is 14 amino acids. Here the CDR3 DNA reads TGTGCCAGCAGTTCCCTCTCTGGGGCCAACGTCCTGACTTTC. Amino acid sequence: CASSSLSGANVLTF.

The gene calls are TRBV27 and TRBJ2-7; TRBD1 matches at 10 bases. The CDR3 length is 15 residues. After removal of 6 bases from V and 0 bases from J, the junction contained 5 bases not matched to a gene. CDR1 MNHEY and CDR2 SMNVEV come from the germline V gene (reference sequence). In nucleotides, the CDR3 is TGTGCCAGCAGCCACAGACAGGGGGCCTCCTACGAGCAGTACTTC. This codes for CASSHRQGASYEQYF.

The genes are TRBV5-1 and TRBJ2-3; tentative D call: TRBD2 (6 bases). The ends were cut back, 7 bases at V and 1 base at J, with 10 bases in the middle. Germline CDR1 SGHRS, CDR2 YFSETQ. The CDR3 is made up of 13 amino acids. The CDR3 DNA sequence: TGCGCCAGCGGGGTAGCGGGCACAGATACGCAGTATTTT. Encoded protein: CASGVAGTDTQYF.

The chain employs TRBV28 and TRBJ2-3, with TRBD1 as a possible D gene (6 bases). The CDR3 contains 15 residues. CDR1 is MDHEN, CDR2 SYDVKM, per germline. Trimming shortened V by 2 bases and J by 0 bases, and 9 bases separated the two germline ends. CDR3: CASSLGRGSTDTQYF. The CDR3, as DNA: TGTGCCAGCAGTTTAGGAAGGGGGAGCACAGATACGCAGTATTTT.

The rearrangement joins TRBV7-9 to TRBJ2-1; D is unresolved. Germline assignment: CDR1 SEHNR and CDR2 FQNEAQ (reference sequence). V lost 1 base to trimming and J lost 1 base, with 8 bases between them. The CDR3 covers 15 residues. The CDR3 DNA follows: TGTGCCAGCAGCTTAGTTAGCCTTTCCTACAATGAGCAGTTCTTC. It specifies CASSLVSLSYNEQFF.

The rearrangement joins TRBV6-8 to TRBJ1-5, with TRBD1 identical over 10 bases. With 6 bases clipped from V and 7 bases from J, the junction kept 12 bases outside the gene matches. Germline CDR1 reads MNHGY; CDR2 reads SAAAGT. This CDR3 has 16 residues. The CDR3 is CASSPGGQGIYQPQHF. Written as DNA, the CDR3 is TGTGCCAGCAGCCCAGGGGGACAGGGGATCTACCAGCCCCAGCATTTT.

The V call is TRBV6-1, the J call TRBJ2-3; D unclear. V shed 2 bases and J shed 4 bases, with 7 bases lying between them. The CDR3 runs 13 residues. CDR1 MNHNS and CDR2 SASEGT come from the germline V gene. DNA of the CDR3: TGTGCCAGCAGTGAATCGCGTGCAGATACGCAGTATTTT. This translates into CASSESRADTQYF.

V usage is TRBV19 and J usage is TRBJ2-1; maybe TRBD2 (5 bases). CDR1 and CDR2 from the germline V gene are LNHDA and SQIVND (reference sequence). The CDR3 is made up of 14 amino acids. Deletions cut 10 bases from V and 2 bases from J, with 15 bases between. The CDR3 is CAIQSERAYNEQFF. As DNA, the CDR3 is TGTGCCATCCAATCCGAGAGGGCCTACAATGAGCAGTTCTTC. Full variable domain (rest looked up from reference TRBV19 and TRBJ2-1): DGGITQSPKYLFRKEGQNVTLSCEQNLNHDAMYWYRQDPGQGLRLIYYSQIVNDFQKGDIAEGYSVSREKKESFPLTVTSAQKNPTAFYLCAIQSERAYNEQFFGPGTRLTVL.

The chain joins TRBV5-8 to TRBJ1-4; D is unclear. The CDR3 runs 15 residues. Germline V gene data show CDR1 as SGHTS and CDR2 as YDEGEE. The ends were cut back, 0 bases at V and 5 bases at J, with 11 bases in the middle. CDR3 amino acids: CASSLGRSGNEKLFF. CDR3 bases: TGTGCCAGCAGCTTGGGGCGAAGCGGCAATGAAAAACTGTTTTTT. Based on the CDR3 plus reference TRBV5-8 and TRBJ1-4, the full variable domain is EAGVTQSPTHLIKTRGQQATLRCSPISGHTSVYWYQQALGLGLQFLLWYDEGEERNRGNFPPRFSGRQFPNYSSELNVNALELEDSALYLCASSLGRSGNEKLFFGSGTQLSVL.

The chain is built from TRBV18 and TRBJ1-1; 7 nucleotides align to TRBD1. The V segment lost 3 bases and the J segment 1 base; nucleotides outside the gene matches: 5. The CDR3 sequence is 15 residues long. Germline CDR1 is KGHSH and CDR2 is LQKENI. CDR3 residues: CASSPSTGKNTEAFF. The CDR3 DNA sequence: TGTGCCAGCTCACCCTCGACAGGGAAGAACACTGAAGCTTTCTTT.

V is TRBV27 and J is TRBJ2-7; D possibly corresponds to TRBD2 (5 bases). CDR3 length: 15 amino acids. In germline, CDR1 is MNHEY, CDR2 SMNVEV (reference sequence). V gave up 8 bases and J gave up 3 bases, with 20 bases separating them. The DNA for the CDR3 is TGTGCCAGCCCCCCCGGGAAGCGGTCCTTCTACGAGCAGTACTTC. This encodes CASPPGKRSFYEQYF.

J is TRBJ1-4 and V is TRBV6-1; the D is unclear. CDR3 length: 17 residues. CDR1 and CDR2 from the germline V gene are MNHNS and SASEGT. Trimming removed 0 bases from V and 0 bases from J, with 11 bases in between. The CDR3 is CASSEAWREATNEKLFF. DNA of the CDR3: TGTGCCAGCAGTGAAGCGTGGCGGGAAGCAACTAATGAAAAACTGTTTTTT.

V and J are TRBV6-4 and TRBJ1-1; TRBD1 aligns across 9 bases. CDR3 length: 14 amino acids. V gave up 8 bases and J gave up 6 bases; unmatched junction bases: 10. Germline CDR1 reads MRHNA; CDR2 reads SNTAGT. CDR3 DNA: TGTGCCAGCTCACGGGACAGGGCCGGCGCTGAAGCTTTCTTT. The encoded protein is CASSRDRAGAEAFF.

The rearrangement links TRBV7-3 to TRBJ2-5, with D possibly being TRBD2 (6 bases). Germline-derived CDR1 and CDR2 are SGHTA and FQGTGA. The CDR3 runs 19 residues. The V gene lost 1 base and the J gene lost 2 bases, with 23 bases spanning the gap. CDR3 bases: TGTGCCAGCAGCTTAAGGGGTCGGCTAGCCTCTGGGGGGCAAGAGACCCAGTACTTC. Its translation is CASSLRGRLASGGQETQYF.

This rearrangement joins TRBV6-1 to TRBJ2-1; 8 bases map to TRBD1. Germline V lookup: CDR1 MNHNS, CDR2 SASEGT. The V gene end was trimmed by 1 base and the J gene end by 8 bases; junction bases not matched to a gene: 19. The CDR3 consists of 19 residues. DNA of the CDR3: TGTGCCAGCAGTGAAGGGACAGGGCGGCTAGCGCTGAAACAGGATGAGCAGTTCTTC. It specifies CASSEGTGRLALKQDEQFF.